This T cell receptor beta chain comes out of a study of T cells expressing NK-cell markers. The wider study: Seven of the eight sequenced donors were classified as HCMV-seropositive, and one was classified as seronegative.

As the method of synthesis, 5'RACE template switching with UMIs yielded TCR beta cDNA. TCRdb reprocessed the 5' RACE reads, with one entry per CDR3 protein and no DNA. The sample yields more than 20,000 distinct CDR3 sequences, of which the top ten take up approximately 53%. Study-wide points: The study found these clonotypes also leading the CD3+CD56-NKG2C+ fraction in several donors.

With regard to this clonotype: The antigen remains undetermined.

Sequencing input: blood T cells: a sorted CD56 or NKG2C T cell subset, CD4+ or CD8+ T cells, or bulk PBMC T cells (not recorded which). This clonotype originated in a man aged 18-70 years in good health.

The CDR3 spells CASRAGTSGRVSSGELFF. V gene TRBV2 combines with J gene TRBJ2-2; the TRBD2 assignment by TCRdb is unverifiable without DNA. The germline gives CDR1 SNHLY, CDR2 FYNNEI. The CDR3 is made up of 18 amino acids.